This T cell receptor beta chain emerged from a study of blood T cell repertoires in COVID-19. Germline CDR1 reads MNHEY; CDR2 reads SVGAGI. The CDR3 covers 13 residues. The ends were cut back, 7 bases at V and 4 bases at J, with 13 bases in the middle. As originally analysed: Reference gene primer amplification gave estimated nucleated cell counts. This table comes from immunoSEQ multiplex PCR, and its TCRdb copy is limited to in-frame clones, with some not included. V, J and clone size derive from that table, while D and trimming were established from the DNA sequence. The sample includes a few hundred thousand clones, 89% of them seen just once.

The genes are TRBV6-5 and TRBJ1-1; D not resolved. This receptor was obtained from a man aged 45-60 years with acute or convalescent COVID-19. The sequencing input was peripheral blood. The CDR3 nucleotides read TGTGCCAGCACTTCGCTCGGAGGCACTGAAGCTTTCTTT. Protein product: CASTSLGGTEAFF.